This T cell receptor beta chain was observed in a study of identical twins. General observations from the study: Fewer insertions were carried by abundant cord blood beta clonotypes, but none was seen in memory repertoires. In beta out-of-frame sequences, the excess sharing between twins was weaker. Researchers caution that invariant MAIT and iNKT cells could partly confound zero-insertion analyses.

V gave up 5 bases and J gave up 5 bases, with 10 bases separating them. This CDR3 is built from 13 residues. There are many counts of this clonotype. Antigen: not known. TCRdb re-called the 5' RACE reads with MiXCR, one entry per CDR3 protein. The sample carries around 200,000 distinct CDR3 sequences, roughly a tenth recorded once. Sample: memory (CD45RO+) T cells sorted from blood. The chain uses TRBV12-3 or TRBV12-4 and TRBJ1-5, with D unclear. This receptor was taken from a woman aged 18-30 years in good health. The CDR3 DNA sequence: TGTGCCAGCAGTCCCGGGAGGGATCAGCCCCAGCATTTT. It specifies CASSPGRDQPQHF.